This entry concerns a single TCR beta chain. TEMRA cells were enriched by FACS, while CD8+ and CD4+ T cells were obtained through a negative isolation that was performed magnetically. With random hexamers, 0.5 to 1 ug RNA was reverse transcribed. Amplification of TCR beta CDR3 spanned 54 Vbeta and 13 Jbeta via immunoSEQ multiplex PCR. TCRdb redid the calling of the immunoSEQ multiplex PCR reads with MiXCR, one entry per CDR3 protein. The data contain roughly 80,000 distinct CDR3 sequences, approximately 94% of them seen just once; the ten biggest clones take up 0.4% to 0.55%. This entry is derived from a study of CD8 T cells in Susac syndrome. Across the whole study: Under ten of the sequenced Susac syndrome patients were in remission, and six had active disease.

The CDR3 has 12 residues. Germline CDR1 is MGHDK and CDR2 is SYGVNS. The V end lost 5 bases, the J end lost 6 bases, and 11 bases lay between the germline ends. This rearrangement joins TRBV25-1 to TRBJ2-7, with D uncertain. The source is a human donor with Susac syndrome. What was sequenced was CD8+ T cells from PBMCs. The DNA of the CDR3 is TGTGCCAGCAGTAACTCTCCGGGCGAGCAGTACTTC. Residues: CASSNSPGEQYF.